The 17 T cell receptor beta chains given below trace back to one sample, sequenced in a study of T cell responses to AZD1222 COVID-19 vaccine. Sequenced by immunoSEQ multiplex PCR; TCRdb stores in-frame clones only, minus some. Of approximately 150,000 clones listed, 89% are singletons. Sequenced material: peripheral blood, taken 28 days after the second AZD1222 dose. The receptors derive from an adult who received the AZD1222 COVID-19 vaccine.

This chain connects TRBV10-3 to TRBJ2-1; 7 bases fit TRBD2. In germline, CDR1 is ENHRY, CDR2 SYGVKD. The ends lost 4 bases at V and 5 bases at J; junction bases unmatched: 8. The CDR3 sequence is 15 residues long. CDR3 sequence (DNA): TGTGCCATCAGTGGCGCCGGGACTACAAACAATGAGCAGTTCTTC. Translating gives CAISGAGTTNNEQFF.

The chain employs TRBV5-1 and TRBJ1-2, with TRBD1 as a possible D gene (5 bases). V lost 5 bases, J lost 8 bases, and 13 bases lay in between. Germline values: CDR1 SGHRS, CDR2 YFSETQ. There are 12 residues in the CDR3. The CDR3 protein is CASSSQGYGYTF. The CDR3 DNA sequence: TGCGCCAGCAGTTCTCAGGGATACGGCTACACCTTC.

The CDR3 spells CASSVQGSEYGYTF. The CDR3 nucleotides read TGTGCCAGCAGCGTACAGGGGAGCGAGTATGGCTACACCTTC. The chain couples TRBV5-4 to TRBJ1-2; 7 positions agree with TRBD1. Germline V gene sequence: CDR1 SGHNT, CDR2 YYREEE (reference sequence). The V and J ends lost 4 bases and 5 bases, in that order; junction bases with no gene match: 8. The CDR3 covers 14 residues.

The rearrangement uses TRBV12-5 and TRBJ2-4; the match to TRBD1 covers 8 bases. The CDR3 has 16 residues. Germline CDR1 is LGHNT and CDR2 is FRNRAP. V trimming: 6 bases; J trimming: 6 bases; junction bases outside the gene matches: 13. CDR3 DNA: TGTGCTAGTGGAAACCAACAGGGGGTTTTGGGAAACATTCAGTACTTC. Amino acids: CASGNQQGVLGNIQYF.

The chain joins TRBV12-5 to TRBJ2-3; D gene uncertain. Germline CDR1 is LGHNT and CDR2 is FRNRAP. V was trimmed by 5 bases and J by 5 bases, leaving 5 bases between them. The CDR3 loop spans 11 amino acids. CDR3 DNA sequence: TGTGCTAGTGGTCTGCGAGATACGCAGTATTTT. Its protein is CASGLRDTQYF.

The CDR3 nucleotides are TGCAGCGTTCAGGGGAGCTCTGGAAACACCATATATTTT. The encoded protein is CSVQGSSGNTIYF. V and J are TRBV29-1 and TRBJ1-3; TRBD1 might be the D (6 bases). This CDR3 has 13 amino acids. In germline, CDR1 is SQVTM, CDR2 ANQGSEA. The V end was cut by 5 bases, the J end by 0 bases, with 8 bases between. Full variable domain (rest looked up from reference TRBV29-1 and TRBJ1-3): SAVISQKPSRDICQRGTSLTIQCQVDSQVTMMFWYRQQPGQSLTLIATANQGSEATYESGFVIDKFPISRPNLTFSTLTVSNMSPEDSSIYLCSVQGSSGNTIYFGEGSWLTVV.

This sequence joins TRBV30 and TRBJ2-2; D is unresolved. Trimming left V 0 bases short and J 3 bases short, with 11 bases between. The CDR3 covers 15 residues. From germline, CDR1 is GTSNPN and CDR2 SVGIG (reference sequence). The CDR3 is CAWSVSGWDTGELFF. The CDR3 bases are TGTGCCTGGAGTGTAAGTGGGTGGGACACCGGGGAGCTGTTTTTT.

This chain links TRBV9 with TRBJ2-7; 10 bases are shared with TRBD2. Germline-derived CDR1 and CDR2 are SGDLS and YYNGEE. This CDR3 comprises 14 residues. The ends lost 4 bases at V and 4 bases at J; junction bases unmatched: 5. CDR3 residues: CASSPGTSVYEQYF. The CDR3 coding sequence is TGTGCCAGCAGCCCCGGGACTAGCGTGTACGAGCAGTACTTC. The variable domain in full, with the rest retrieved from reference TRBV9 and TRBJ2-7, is DSGVTQTPKHLITATGQRVTLRCSPRSGDLSVYWYQQSLDQGLQFLIQYYNGEERAKGNILERFSAQQFPDLHSELNLSSLELGDSALYFCASSPGTSVYEQYFGPGTRLTVT.

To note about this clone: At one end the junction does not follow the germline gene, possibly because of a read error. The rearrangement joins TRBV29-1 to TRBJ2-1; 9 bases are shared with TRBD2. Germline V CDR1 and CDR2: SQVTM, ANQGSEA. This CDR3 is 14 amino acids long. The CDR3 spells CSVDAGGPINEQLF. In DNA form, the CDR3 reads TGCAGCGTTGATGCGGGAGGGCCGATCAATGAGCAGCTCTTC.

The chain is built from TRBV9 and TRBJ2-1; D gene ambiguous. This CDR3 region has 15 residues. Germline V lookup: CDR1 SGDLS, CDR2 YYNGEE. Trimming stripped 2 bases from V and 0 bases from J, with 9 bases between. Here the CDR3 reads CASSVQPSSYNEQFF. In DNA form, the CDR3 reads TGTGCCAGCAGCGTTCAGCCGAGCTCCTACAATGAGCAGTTCTTC.

For the CDR3, the DNA is TGTGCCAGCAGCCGAAATGCCTACTCTGGGGCCAACGTCCTGACTTTC. Encoded protein: CASSRNAYSGANVLTF. The chain carries TRBV5-8 and TRBJ2-6; D gene uncertain. Germline lookup yields CDR1 SGHTS and CDR2 YDEGEE. Trimming shortened V by 4 bases and J by 0 bases, and 11 bases separated the two germline ends. This CDR3 is 16 amino acids long.

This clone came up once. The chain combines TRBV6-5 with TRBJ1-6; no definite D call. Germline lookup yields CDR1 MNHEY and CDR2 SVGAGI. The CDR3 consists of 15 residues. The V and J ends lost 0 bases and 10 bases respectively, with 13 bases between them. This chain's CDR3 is CASSYSNGLGSPLHF. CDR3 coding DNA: TGTGCCAGCAGTTACTCCAACGGCTTGGGGTCACCCCTCCACTTT.

CDR3 DNA sequence: TGTGCCAGCAGCTCGCGGACTAGCGGGGAAGCTCTTGAGCAGTTCTTC. Translation: CASSSRTSGEALEQFF. J is TRBJ2-1 and V is TRBV13; 12 bases fit TRBD2. Trimming took 4 bases from V and 9 from J; bases not matched to a gene: 10. Germline-derived CDR1 and CDR2 are PRHDT and FYEKMQ (reference sequence). This CDR3 comprises 16 residues.

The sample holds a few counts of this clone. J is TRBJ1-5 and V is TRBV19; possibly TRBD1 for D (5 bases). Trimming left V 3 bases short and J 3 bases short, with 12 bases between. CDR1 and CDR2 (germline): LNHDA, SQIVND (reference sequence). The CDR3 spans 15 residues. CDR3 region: CASSIRAGTNQPQHF. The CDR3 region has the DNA TGTGCCAGTAGTATTAGGGCAGGGACCAATCAGCCCCAGCATTTT. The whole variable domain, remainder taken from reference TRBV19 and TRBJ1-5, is DGGITQSPKYLFRKEGQNVTLSCEQNLNHDAMYWYRQDPGQGLRLIYYSQIVNDFQKGDIAEGYSVSREKKESFPLTVTSAQKNPTAFYLCASSIRAGTNQPQHFGDGTRLSIL.

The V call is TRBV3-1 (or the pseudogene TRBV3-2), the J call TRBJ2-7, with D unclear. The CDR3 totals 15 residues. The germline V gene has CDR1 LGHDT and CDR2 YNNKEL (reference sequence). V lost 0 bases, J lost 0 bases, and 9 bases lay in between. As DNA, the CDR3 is TGTGCCAGCAGCCAAGATCAACACCGCTCCTACGAGCAGTACTTC. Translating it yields CASSQDQHRSYEQYF.

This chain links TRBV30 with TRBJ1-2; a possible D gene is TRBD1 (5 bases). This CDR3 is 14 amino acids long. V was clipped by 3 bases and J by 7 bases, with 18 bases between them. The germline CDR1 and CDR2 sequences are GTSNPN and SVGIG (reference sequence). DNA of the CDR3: TGTGCCTGGAGCCTTTTGGGACTGGGGTCTGGCTACACCTTC. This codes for CAWSLLGLGSGYTF.

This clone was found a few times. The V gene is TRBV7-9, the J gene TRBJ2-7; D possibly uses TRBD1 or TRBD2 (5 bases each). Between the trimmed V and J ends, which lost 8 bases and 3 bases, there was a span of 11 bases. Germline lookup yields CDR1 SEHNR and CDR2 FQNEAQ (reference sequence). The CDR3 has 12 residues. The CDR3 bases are TGTGCCAGCGGGGGAGACCACTACGAGCAGTACTTC. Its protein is CASGGDHYEQYF. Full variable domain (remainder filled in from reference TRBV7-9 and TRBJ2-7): DTGVSQNPRHKITKRGQNVTFRCDPISEHNRLYWYRQTLGQGPEFLTYFQNEAQLEKSRLLSDRFSAERPKGSFSTLEIQRTEQGDSAMYLCASGGDHYEQYFGPGTRLTVT.